This T cell receptor (beta chain) emerged from a study of blood T cells in healthy people across ages (dated by TCRdb to about 2015). Looking at the study overall: In model experiments, template switching captured about one uniquely barcoded TCR beta cDNA molecule for every two T cells. To avoid experimental bias, donors of different ages were spread randomly across the sequencing lanes. Using deep sequencing normalized with unique cDNA molecular identifiers, the study measured how TCR beta repertoire diversity changes with age. Two additional independent replicas of 1 million unique cDNA reads from the same blood draw were analyzed for two donors (one aged 18 to 29 and one aged 80 or older). Four age groups were formed from the donors: young (average about 16 years), middle-aged (more than 35), aged (about 62) and long-lived (about 80).

CDR1 and CDR2, looked up from the germline V gene, are MDHEN and SYDVKM. V is pared back by 6 bases and J by 6 bases, with 20 bases lying between the germline termini. The CDR3 numbers 15 residues from cysteine through phenylalanine. The retained sequence is limited to the CDR3, 45 bases, with the frame set at the first base. The library was prepared using 5' RACE. This sample was sequenced with an Illumina HiSeq 2500. A second PCR of roughly 6 to 11 cycles was run with a J-beta primer mix and a sample-barcoded 5' primer. A unique molecular identifier was introduced onto each TCR beta cDNA molecule by a template-switch 5' adaptor carrying 12 random nucleotides. Each sample yielded at least 2.5 million CDR3-containing paired-end reads. All of the RNA was converted into first-strand cDNA using the Mint cDNA synthesis kit, with a TRBC-specific oligonucleotide serving as the primer. After uracil-DNA glycosylase treatment, a first 18-cycle PCR used universal primers M1SS and BC2_uni_R on all cDNA. On the authors' methods: For normalization, 1 million high-quality reads, each with a distinct molecular identifier, were randomly selected from each sample. Instead of being binned into consensus sequences, reads with shared molecular identifiers were discarded. MiTCR, set to a Q25 quality threshold and the strictest error-elimination algorithm, was used for CDR3 identification, clonotype clustering and error correction. A nonparametric unseen species model with Euler transformation was used to estimate a lower bound on total TCR beta diversity. TCRdb reprocessed the public reads (quality trimming at Q25 with fastp, clone calling with MiXCR) and kept in-frame beta chains. Here each entry gathers all rows of one CDR3 protein and keeps the most common genes and DNA. The V and J calls come from TCRdb's annotation, not from the publication. This sample has 700,000 to 850,000 distinct CDR3 sequences in its table, and under 40% of those were observed once. The ten biggest clones cover about an eighth of the sample.

On this clonotype itself: Its antigen remains undetermined. No base quality information exists; no much larger clone differs at one position.

The donors were under 40 Caucasian individuals from Russia, aged roughly 6 to 90 years, who were systemically healthy. Each donor gave 8 to 10 milliliters of peripheral blood, drawn into EDTA-treated Vacutainer tubes. Ficoll-Paque density-gradient centrifugation was used to isolate PBMCs, with at least 6.5 million obtained per sample. Total RNA, at least 5 micrograms per sample, was extracted from PBMCs with Trizol reagent. The percentages of naive CD45RAhigh/CD27high T cells were determined by flow cytometry on a PBMC aliquot from every donor. General findings and caveats noted by the study authors: The CMV infection status of donors was not known, potentially confounding age-related changes in expanded clonotypes. Observed TCR beta diversity per million T cells fell roughly linearly with age, and a significant reduction was already apparent by age roughly 41. Compared with the aged group, the long-lived group had more naive CD4+ T cells, fewer expanded clones and increased TCR diversity, a pattern suggesting age selection. Estimates of total diversity from one million sequenced T cells were regarded as lower bounds and underestimates. The percentage of naive T cells measured by flow cytometry correlated strongly with observed TCR beta diversity. Conclusive comparison of naive and antigen-experienced compartments was prevented by the profiling of bulk unsorted PBMCs.

The TCR sequence derives from a young man in good health. Sequenced input: blood. The V and J segments used are TRBV28 and TRBJ1-2, and perhaps TRBD1 as D gene, on 5 matching bases. The sequenced DNA: TGTGCCAGCAGGGAAACTGGTGGGGGGTTGGATGGCTACACCTTC. Translated, this gives CASRETGGGLDGYTF.